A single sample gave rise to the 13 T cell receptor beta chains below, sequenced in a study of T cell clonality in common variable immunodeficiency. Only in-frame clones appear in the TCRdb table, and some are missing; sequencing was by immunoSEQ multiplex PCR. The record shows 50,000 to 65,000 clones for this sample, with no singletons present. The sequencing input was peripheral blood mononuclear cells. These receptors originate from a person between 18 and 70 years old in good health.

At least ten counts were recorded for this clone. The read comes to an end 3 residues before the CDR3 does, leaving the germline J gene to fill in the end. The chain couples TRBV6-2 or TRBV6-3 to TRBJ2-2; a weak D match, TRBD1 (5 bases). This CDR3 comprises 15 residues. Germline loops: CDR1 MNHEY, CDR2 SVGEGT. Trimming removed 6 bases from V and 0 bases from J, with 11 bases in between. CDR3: CASSLGRANTGELFF. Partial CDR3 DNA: TGTGCCAGCAGCCTGGGGCGAGCGAACACCGGGGAG.

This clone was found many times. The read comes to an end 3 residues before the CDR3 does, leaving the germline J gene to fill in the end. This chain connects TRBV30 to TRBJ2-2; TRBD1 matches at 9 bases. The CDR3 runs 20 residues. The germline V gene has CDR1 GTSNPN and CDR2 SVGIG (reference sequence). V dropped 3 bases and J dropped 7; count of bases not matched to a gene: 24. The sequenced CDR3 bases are TGTGCCTGGAGACTTGCCTTAAGGAGGCTCGACAGGGGGATAGGCGGGGAG. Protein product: CAWRLALRRLDRGIGGE. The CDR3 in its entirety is CAWRLALRRLDRGIGGELFF.

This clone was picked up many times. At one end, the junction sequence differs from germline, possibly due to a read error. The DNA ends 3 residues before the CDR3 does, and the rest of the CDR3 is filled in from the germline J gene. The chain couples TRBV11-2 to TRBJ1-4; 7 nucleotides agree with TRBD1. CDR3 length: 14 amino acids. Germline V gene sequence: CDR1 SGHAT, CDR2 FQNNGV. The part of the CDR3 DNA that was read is TGTGCCAGCAGCCTAGACAGGGACTTTGAAAAA. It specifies CASSLDRDFEK. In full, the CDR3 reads CASSLDRDFEKLFF.

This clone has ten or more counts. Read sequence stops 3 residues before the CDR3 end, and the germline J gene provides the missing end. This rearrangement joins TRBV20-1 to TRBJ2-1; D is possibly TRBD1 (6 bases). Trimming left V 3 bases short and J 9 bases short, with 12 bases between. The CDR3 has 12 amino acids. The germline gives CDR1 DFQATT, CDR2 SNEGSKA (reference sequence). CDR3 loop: CSARSRGSEQFF. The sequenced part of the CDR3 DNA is TGCAGTGCTAGGTCCAGGGGAAGTGAG.

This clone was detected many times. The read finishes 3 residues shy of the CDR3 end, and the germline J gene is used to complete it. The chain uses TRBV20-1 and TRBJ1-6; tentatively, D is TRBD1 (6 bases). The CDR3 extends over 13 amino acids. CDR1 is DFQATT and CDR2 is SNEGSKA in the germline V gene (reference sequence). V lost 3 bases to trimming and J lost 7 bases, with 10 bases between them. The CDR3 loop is CSARRGGNSPLHF. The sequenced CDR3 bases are TGCAGTGCTAGGAGGGGGGGGAATTCACCC.

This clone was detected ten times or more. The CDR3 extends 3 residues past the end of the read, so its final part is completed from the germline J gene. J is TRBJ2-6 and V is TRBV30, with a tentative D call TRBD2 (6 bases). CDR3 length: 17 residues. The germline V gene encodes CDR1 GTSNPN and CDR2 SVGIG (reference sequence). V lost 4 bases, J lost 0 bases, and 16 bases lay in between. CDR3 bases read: TGTGCCTGGACCCAAGGAGGGCTAAGCTCTGGGGCCAACGTC. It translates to CAWTQGGLSSGANV. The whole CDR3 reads CAWTQGGLSSGANVLTF.

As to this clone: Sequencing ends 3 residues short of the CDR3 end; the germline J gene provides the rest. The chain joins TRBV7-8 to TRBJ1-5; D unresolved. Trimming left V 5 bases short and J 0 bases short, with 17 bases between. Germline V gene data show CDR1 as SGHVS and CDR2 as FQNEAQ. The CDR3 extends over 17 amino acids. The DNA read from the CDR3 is TGTGCCAGCAGCCCTCGGTTGACCGACTATAGCAATCAGCCC. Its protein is CASSPRLTDYSNQP. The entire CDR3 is CASSPRLTDYSNQPQHF.

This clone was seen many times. The sequenced part of the CDR3 DNA is TGTGCCAGCAGCGTAGCTGACACGTACTACGAG. Translated, it gives CASSVADTYYE. The complete CDR3 sequence is CASSVADTYYEQYF. The V call is TRBV9, the J call TRBJ2-7, with D uncertain. The sequenced fragment ends 3 residues before the CDR3 boundary, so the rest is inferred from the germline J gene. Germline V gene data show CDR1 as SGDLS and CDR2 as YYNGEE. V gave up 0 bases and J gave up 3 bases, with 10 bases separating them. The CDR3 spans 14 residues.

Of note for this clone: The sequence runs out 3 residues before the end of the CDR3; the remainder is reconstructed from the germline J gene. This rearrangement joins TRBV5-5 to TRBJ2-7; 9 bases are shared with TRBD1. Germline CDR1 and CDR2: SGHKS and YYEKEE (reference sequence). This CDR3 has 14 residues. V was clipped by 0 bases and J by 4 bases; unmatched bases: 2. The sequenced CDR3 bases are TGTGCCAGCAGCTTGGGACAGGGGGGGTACGAG. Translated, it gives CASSLGQGGYE. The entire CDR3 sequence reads CASSLGQGGYEQYF.

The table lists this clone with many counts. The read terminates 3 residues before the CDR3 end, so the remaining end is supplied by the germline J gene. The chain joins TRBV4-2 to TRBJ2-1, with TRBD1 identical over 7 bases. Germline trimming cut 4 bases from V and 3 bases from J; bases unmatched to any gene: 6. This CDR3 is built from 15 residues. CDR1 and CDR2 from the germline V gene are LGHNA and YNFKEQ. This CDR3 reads CASSRERTGYNEQFF. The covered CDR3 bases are TGTGCCAGCAGCCGAGAAAGGACAGGCTACAATGAG.

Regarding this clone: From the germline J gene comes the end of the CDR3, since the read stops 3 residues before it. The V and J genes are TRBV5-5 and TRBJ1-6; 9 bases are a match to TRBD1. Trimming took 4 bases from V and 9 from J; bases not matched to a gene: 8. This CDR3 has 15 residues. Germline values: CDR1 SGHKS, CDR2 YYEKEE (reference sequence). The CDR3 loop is CASSTNGQGISPLHF. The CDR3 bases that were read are TGTGCCAGCAGCACGAACGGACAGGGGATTTCACCC.

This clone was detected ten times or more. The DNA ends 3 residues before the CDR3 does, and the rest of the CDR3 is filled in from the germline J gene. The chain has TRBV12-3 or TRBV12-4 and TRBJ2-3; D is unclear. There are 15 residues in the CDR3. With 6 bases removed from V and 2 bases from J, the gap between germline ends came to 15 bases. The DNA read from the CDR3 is TGTGCCAGCAGACCCGCTAGAGCCGACACAGATACG. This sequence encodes CASRPARADTDT. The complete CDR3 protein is CASRPARADTDTQYF.

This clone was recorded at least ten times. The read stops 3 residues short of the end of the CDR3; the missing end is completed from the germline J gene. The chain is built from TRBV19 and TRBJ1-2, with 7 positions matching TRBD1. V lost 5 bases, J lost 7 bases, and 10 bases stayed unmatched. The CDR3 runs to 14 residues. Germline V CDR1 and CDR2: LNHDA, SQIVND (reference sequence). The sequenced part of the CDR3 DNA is TGTGCCAGTAGTTTGACAGGGATTACAGCTGGC. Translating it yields CASSLTGITAG. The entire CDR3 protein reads CASSLTGITAGYTF.